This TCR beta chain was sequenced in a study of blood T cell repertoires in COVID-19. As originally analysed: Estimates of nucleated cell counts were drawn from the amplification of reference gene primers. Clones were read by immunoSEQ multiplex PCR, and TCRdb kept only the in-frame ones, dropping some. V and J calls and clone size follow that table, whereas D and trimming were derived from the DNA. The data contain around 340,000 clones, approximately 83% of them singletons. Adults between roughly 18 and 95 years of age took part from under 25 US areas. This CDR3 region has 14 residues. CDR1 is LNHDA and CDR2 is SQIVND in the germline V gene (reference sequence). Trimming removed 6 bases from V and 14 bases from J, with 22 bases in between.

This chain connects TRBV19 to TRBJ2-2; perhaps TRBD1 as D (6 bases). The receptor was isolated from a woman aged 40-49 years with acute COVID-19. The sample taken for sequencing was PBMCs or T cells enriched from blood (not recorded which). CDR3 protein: CASSSPDRTISLFF. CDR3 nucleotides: TGTGCCAGTAGCAGCCCCGACAGGACCATTAGTCTGTTTTTT.